This T cell receptor (beta chain) was retrieved from a study of siplizumab effects on memory and regulatory T cells. The repertoire was sequenced with immunoSEQ multiplex PCR; TCRdb's copy has only in-frame clones and lacks some. The table includes fewer than 60,000 clones, over 90% detected once. This CDR3 region has 15 residues. J gave up 5 bases and V 8 bases, and 12 bases lay outside the gene matches. CDR1 and CDR2 from the germline V gene are MDHEN and SYDVKM. The sequenced sample was CD8+ T cells sorted from blood. The receptor was derived from a human donor in good health. The chain carries TRBV28 and TRBJ2-1; 7 bases are a match to TRBD1. The CDR3 DNA sequence: TGTGCCAGCGGACTCCGGGACAGATCTAACAATGAGCAGTTCTTC. Amino acid sequence: CASGLRDRSNNEQFF.